These 8 T cell receptor beta chains were sequenced from one sample in a study of cytomegalovirus exposure and HLA in healthy donors. The PCR used 60 Vbeta and 13 Jbeta primers. This table comes from immunoSEQ multiplex PCR, and its TCRdb copy is limited to in-frame clones, with some not included. The sample contains around 100,000 clones, approximately 83% of which appear only once. Sequenced material: PBMCs. The receptors stem from a female donor in good health and CMV-seropositive.

The genes are TRBV7-9 and TRBJ2-7; TRBD2 is a possible D gene (6 bases). Germline V gives CDR1 SEHNR, CDR2 FQNEAQ (reference sequence). CDR3 length: 15 residues. V lost 5 bases, J lost 4 bases, and 18 bases lay in between. In nucleotides, the CDR3 is TGTGCCAGCAGCCAGCAGCCGGGGGATTTTTACGAGCAGTACTTC. Protein: CASSQQPGDFYEQYF.

V gene TRBV2 combines with J gene TRBJ2-6; D might be TRBD2 (7 bases). The CDR3 spans 18 residues. Germline V lookup: CDR1 SNHLY, CDR2 FYNNEI. Trimming took 1 base from V and 0 from J, leaving 13 bases between them. The CDR3 DNA is TGTGCCAGCAGTGAAGTCGGGGGGCCCCACTCTGGGGCCAACGTCCTGACTTTC. It is translated as CASSEVGGPHSGANVLTF. Variable domain in full (rest from reference TRBV2 and TRBJ2-6): EPEVTQTPSHQVTQMGQEVILRCVPISNHLYFYWYRQILGQKVEFLVSFYNNEISEKSEIFDDQFSVERPDGSNFTLKIRSTKLEDSAMYFCASSEVGGPHSGANVLTFGAGSRLTVL.

Note on this clone: Other DNA sequences in this sample translate to the same CDR3. V and J are TRBV30 and TRBJ2-1; TRBD2 agrees at 10 bases. Germline loops: CDR1 GTSNPN, CDR2 SVGIG (reference sequence). CDR3 length: 18 residues. Trimming cost V 4 bases and J 4 bases; bases outside gene matches: 16. This CDR3 is CAWILGTSGAFSYNEQFF. The CDR3 DNA reads TGTGCCTGGATTCTAGGAACTAGCGGGGCTTTCTCTTACAATGAGCAGTTCTTC.

The V and J genes are TRBV29-1 and TRBJ1-2; D possibly corresponds to TRBD1 (5 bases). This CDR3 region has 13 residues. Germline CDR1 reads SQVTM; CDR2 reads ANQGSEA. Trimming took 4 bases from V and 2 from J, leaving 11 bases between them. CDR3 region: CSVASGINYGYTF. The CDR3 DNA follows: TGCAGCGTTGCGTCAGGGATCAACTATGGCTACACCTTC.

This clone came up once. The chain uses TRBV9 and TRBJ2-7, with 7 nucleotides matching TRBD1. Trimming removed 0 bases from V and 5 bases from J; junction bases left unmatched: 11. The CDR3 loop spans 16 amino acids. CDR1 and CDR2 from the germline V gene are SGDLS and YYNGEE. CDR3 region: CASSVVIGGGLDEQYF. CDR3 in DNA: TGTGCCAGCAGCGTAGTCATAGGGGGCGGGCTCGACGAGCAGTACTTC.

The chain has TRBV28 and TRBJ2-7; D is unresolved. CDR3 length: 14 residues. The V gene lost 5 bases and the J gene lost 9 bases, with 20 bases spanning the gap. The germline CDR1 and CDR2 sequences are MDHEN and SYDVKM. Here the CDR3 reads CASSPSAEWSGQYF. Written as DNA, the CDR3 is TGTGCCAGCAGTCCCTCCGCGGAGTGGTCTGGGCAGTACTTC.

This rearrangement joins TRBV28 to TRBJ1-4; 8 nucleotides agree with TRBD1. Germline-derived CDR1 and CDR2 are MDHEN and SYDVKM. The CDR3 is made up of 16 amino acids. V gave up 5 bases and J gave up 4 bases; unmatched junction bases: 9. CDR3 region: CASSHLRGRDNEKLFF. For the CDR3, the DNA is TGTGCCAGCAGTCACCTCAGGGGGCGGGATAATGAAAAACTGTTTTTT.

The chain recombines TRBV5-1 with TRBJ2-3; D is perhaps TRBD2 (5 bases). V lost 7 bases to trimming and J lost 0 bases, with 12 bases between them. CDR1 SGHRS and CDR2 YFSETQ come from the germline V gene. The CDR3 sequence is 14 residues long. The CDR3 spells CASHRTGSTDTQYF. CDR3 bases: TGCGCCAGCCACCGGACGGGGAGCACAGATACGCAGTATTTT.